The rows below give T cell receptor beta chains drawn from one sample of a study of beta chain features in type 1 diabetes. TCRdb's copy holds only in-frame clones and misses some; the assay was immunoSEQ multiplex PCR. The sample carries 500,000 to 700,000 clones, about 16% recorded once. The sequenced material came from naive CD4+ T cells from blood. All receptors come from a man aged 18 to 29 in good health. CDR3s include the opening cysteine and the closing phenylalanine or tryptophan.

CASSLSATSLRNEQFF	TRBV27	TRBJ2-1	16
CASRHPPAPEGF	TRBV25-1	TRBJ2-7	12
CASSSWDRETQYF	TRBV5-1	TRBJ2-5	13
CASSLDFGRGPSSYNEQFF	TRBV11-2	TRBJ2-1	19
CASSLSGTVPTYEQYF	TRBV7-2	TRBJ2-7	16
CASSQDNLAGGRNTQYF	TRBV4-2	TRBJ2-3	17
CASSLARQETQYF	TRBV7-2	TRBJ2-5	13
CASSQKGQGEPQHF	TRBV7-9	TRBJ1-5	14
CASSLQGTGANVLTF	TRBV28	TRBJ2-6	15
CASSPGRQYEQYF	TRBV28	TRBJ2-7	13
CASSPGTYEQYF	TRBV18	TRBJ2-7	12
CASSVEGNKKLFF	TRBV2	TRBJ1-4	13
CASSQDVHYEQYF	TRBV4-3	TRBJ2-7	13